The 25 T cell receptor beta chains given below trace back to one sample, sequenced in a study of early stage breast cancer tumors. TCRdb keeps only in-frame clones here, not all; method: immunoSEQ multiplex PCR. The sample has about 69,000 clones, over 80% seen once. Sequencing was done on a sample of blood. Receptor source: a middle-aged person with breast cancer.

The gene calls are TRBV5-8 and TRBJ2-6; the D is unclear. The CDR3 runs to 14 residues. Germline lookup yields CDR1 SGHTS and CDR2 YDEGEE. Trimming removed 5 bases at V and 4 bases at J, with 10 bases between. The CDR3 spells CASRGVSGANVLTF. The CDR3, as DNA: TGTGCCAGCAGAGGTGTGTCCGGGGCCAACGTCCTGACTTTC.

The sample holds a few counts of this clone. The chain uses TRBV19 and TRBJ1-5; the D is unclear. The length of the CDR3 is 14 residues. The V gene lost 3 bases and the J gene lost 4 bases, with 10 bases spanning the gap. The V gene's germline CDR1 is LNHDA and CDR2 SQIVND (reference sequence). The CDR3 spells CASSMGRVNQPQHF. In DNA form, the CDR3 reads TGTGCCAGTAGTATGGGTAGAGTTAATCAGCCCCAGCATTTT. Combining the CDR3 with reference TRBV19 and TRBJ1-5 gives the whole variable domain DGGITQSPKYLFRKEGQNVTLSCEQNLNHDAMYWYRQDPGQGLRLIYYSQIVNDFQKGDIAEGYSVSREKKESFPLTVTSAQKNPTAFYLCASSMGRVNQPQHFGDGTRLSIL.

The rearrangement uses TRBV6-6 and TRBJ2-1; TRBD2 is a possible D gene (5 bases). CDR1 is MNHNY, CDR2 SVGAGI, per germline (reference sequence). The germline V and J ends were trimmed by 6 bases and 7 bases, with 13 bases remaining between them. This CDR3 has 13 residues. CDR3 nucleotide sequence: TGTGCCAGCAGCCACACTAGACGGAATGAGCAGTTCTTC. Amino acid sequence: CASSHTRRNEQFF.

The V and J genes are TRBV9 and TRBJ1-2; D gene uncertain. The CDR3 is 13 amino acids. Germline CDR1 SGDLS, CDR2 YYNGEE. Trimming took 4 bases from V and 4 from J, leaving 11 bases between them. CDR3 coding DNA: TGTGCCAGCAGCCCACGAGGGCCCTATGGCTACACCTTC. Translated, it gives CASSPRGPYGYTF.

The rearrangement uses TRBV4-1 and TRBJ1-1, with TRBD1 matching 7 bases. Germline CDR1 MGHRA, CDR2 YSYEKL. V shed 1 base and J 7 bases; nucleotides not matched to a gene: 3. The CDR3 is made up of 13 amino acids. The chain's CDR3 is CASSQGGQVEAFF. As DNA, the CDR3 is TGCGCCAGCAGCCAAGGAGGACAGGTTGAAGCTTTCTTT.

This chain links TRBV5-4 with TRBJ2-7; TRBD2 might be the D (5 bases). The V end lost 4 bases, the J end lost 7 bases, and 12 bases lay between the germline ends. The CDR3 is made up of 12 amino acids. Germline V gives CDR1 SGHNT, CDR2 YYREEE (reference sequence). The CDR3 region is CASSPGMREQYF. DNA for the CDR3: TGTGCCAGCAGCCCGGGGATGCGGGAGCAGTACTTC.

Only one count was recorded for this clone. Its ends do not fully match the called genes, so a read error is possible. The J gene is TRBJ2-3, the V gene TRBV7-3; D unresolved. Germline assignment: CDR1 SGHTA and CDR2 FQGTGA. The CDR3 is 14 amino acids. For the CDR3, the DNA is TGTGCCAGCAGCGTAACCCCGGCGGTGGATACGCAGTATTTT. It specifies CASSVTPAVDTQYF.

This clone is a singleton in its sample. The chain recombines TRBV6-6 with TRBJ1-1, with D unclear. CDR3 length: 14 residues. Germline CDR1 reads MNHNY; CDR2 reads SVGAGI (reference sequence). The V and J ends lost 7 bases and 6 bases respectively, with 18 bases between them. The CDR3 sequence is CASTKDSEASEAFF. CDR3 in DNA: TGTGCCAGCACTAAGGACTCAGAGGCATCTGAAGCTTTCTTT.

The CDR3: CASSSLGGFNEQFF. The CDR3, as DNA: TGTGCCAGCAGCTCTTTGGGAGGTTTCAATGAGCAGTTCTTC. The rearrangement uses TRBV13 and TRBJ2-1; D is perhaps TRBD2 (6 bases). Trimming cost V 4 bases and J 6 bases, with 13 bases left between them. The germline gives CDR1 PRHDT, CDR2 FYEKMQ (reference sequence). The CDR3 extends over 14 amino acids.

The chain recombines TRBV28 with TRBJ2-7, with D uncertain. The CDR3 covers 13 residues. Trimming removed 8 bases from V and 2 bases from J, with 13 bases in between. The germline V gene has CDR1 MDHEN and CDR2 SYDVKM. CDR3 residues: CASLSDTAYEQYF. CDR3 in DNA: TGTGCCAGCTTGAGCGACACTGCCTACGAGCAGTACTTC.

This rearrangement joins TRBV30 to TRBJ2-7; 11 positions agree with TRBD1. The V gene end was trimmed by 3 bases and the J gene end by 3 bases; junction bases not matched to a gene: 7. Germline CDR1 and CDR2: GTSNPN and SVGIG (reference sequence). CDR3 length: 15 amino acids. DNA of the CDR3: TGTGCCTGGAGGGCCCCCGGGACAGGGGGCTACGAGCAGTACTTC. Protein: CAWRAPGTGGYEQYF.

The J gene is TRBJ1-1, the V gene TRBV5-1, with TRBD1 identical over 7 bases. The V gene's germline CDR1 is SGHRS and CDR2 YFSETQ. This CDR3 region has 16 residues. V gave up 0 bases and J gave up 3 bases; unmatched junction bases: 8. CDR3 in amino acids: CASSLDAGGADTEAFF. The DNA of the CDR3 is TGCGCCAGCAGCTTGGATGCAGGGGGTGCGGACACTGAAGCTTTCTTT. Together with reference TRBV5-1 and TRBJ1-1, the CDR3 gives the full variable domain: KAGVTQTPRYLIKTRGQQVTLSCSPISGHRSVSWYQQTPGQGLQFLFEYFSETQRNKGNFPGRFSGRQFSNSRSEMNVSTLELGDSALYLCASSLDAGGADTEAFFGQGTRLTVV.

This sequence joins TRBV7-9 and TRBJ2-7; 7 nucleotides align to TRBD2. Germline CDR1 SEHNR, CDR2 FQNEAQ (reference sequence). Losses at the gene ends were 0 bases for V and 3 bases for J; bases not matched to a gene: 5. There are 15 residues in the CDR3. CDR3 nucleotide sequence: TGTGCCAGCAGCTTAGCGGGAGGGGAGGGCTACGAGCAGTACTTC. Its translation: CASSLAGGEGYEQYF.

The genes are TRBV11-2 and TRBJ1-4; maybe TRBD1 (5 bases). This CDR3 has 16 amino acids. V was clipped by 5 bases and J by 7 bases, with 20 bases between them. Germline CDR1 and CDR2: SGHAT and FQNNGV. CDR3 coding DNA: TGTGCCAGCAGCAGAATTACCGGGGGGACGGGTGAAAAACTGTTTTTT. Translation: CASSRITGGTGEKLFF. The full variable domain, its missing parts supplied by reference TRBV11-2 and TRBJ1-4, is EAGVAQSPRYKIIEKRQSVAFWCNPISGHATLYWYQQILGQGPKLLIQFQNNGVVDDSQLPKDRFSAERLKGVDSTLKIQPAKLEDSAVYLCASSRITGGTGEKLFFGSGTQLSVL.

This clone has a handful of counts. V gene TRBV12-5 combines with J gene TRBJ1-5; no clear D. The CDR3 runs to 16 residues. From germline, CDR1 is LGHNT and CDR2 FRNRAP. Trimming took off 5 bases at V and 0 bases at J, with 14 bases between the two ends. The CDR3 coding sequence is TGTGCTAGTGGTCCTGACACTCCATATAGCAATCAGCCCCAGCATTTT. Its translation: CASGPDTPYSNQPQHF.

The chain joins TRBV18 to TRBJ2-3; TRBD2 aligns across 10 bases. There are 17 residues in the CDR3. V was clipped by 4 bases and J by 3 bases; unmatched bases: 10. Germline V CDR1 and CDR2: KGHSH, LQKENI. CDR3 in DNA: TGTGCCAGCTCACTTCGTTCGGCTAGCGGGAGAACAGATACGCAGTATTTT. Protein product: CASSLRSASGRTDTQYF. Supplemented by reference TRBV18 and TRBJ2-3, the full variable domain reads NAGVMQNPRHLVRRRGQEARLRCSPMKGHSHVYWYRQLPEEGLKFMVYLQKENIIDESGMPKERFSAEFPKEGPSILRIQQVVRGDSAAYFCASSLRSASGRTDTQYFGPGTRLTVL.

The V call is TRBV28, the J call TRBJ2-7, with no clear D. Trimming shortened V by 5 bases and J by 0 bases, and 14 bases separated the two germline ends. CDR3 length: 15 amino acids. Germline V gene sequence: CDR1 MDHEN, CDR2 SYDVKM. CDR3 amino acids: CASSPDVKSSYEQYF. The CDR3 region has the DNA TGTGCCAGCAGTCCGGACGTAAAAAGCTCCTACGAGCAGTACTTC.

The chain combines TRBV7-9 with TRBJ1-5; 7 bases align to TRBD1. Germline V lookup: CDR1 SEHNR, CDR2 FQNEAQ (reference sequence). J lost 2 bases, V lost 4 bases, and 2 bases had no gene match. The CDR3 length is 14 residues. CDR3 nucleotide sequence: TGTGCCAGCAGCTCAGGGACAGGCAATCAGCCCCAGCATTTT. Protein product: CASSSGTGNQPQHF.

The V gene is TRBV18, the J gene TRBJ1-5; D gene uncertain. Germline V gene data show CDR1 as KGHSH and CDR2 as LQKENI. V lost 1 base and J lost 6, with 19 bases in between. CDR3 size: 17 residues. The CDR3 nucleotides are TGTGCCAGCTCACCACAGGGTGCAGGCCTCTCTTTTCAGCCCCAGCATTTT. Amino acids: CASSPQGAGLSFQPQHF. Drawing the rest from reference TRBV18 and TRBJ1-5, the complete variable domain is NAGVMQNPRHLVRRRGQEARLRCSPMKGHSHVYWYRQLPEEGLKFMVYLQKENIIDESGMPKERFSAEFPKEGPSILRIQQVVRGDSAAYFCASSPQGAGLSFQPQHFGDGTRLSIL.

The chain combines TRBV28 with TRBJ1-5; the D is unclear. The V and J ends lost 7 bases and 0 bases respectively, with 7 bases between them. The CDR3 has 13 amino acids. Germline values: CDR1 MDHEN, CDR2 SYDVKM. The CDR3 reads CASNGYSNQPQHF. The DNA for the CDR3 is TGTGCCAGCAACGGCTATAGCAATCAGCCCCAGCATTTT.

V is TRBV6-1 and J is TRBJ2-1, with a possible D match to TRBD2 (5 bases). V was pared by 9 bases and J by 4 bases, with 10 bases between. The V gene's germline CDR1 is MNHNS and CDR2 SASEGT. This CDR3 has 12 residues. The CDR3 protein is CASGLGYNEQFF. For the CDR3, the DNA is TGTGCCAGTGGACTGGGATACAATGAGCAGTTCTTC.

V is TRBV4-1 and J is TRBJ1-4; D is ambiguous. The V and J ends lost 0 bases and 5 bases respectively, with 13 bases between them. This CDR3 comprises 16 residues. Germline V gene lookup returns CDR1 MGHRA and CDR2 YSYEKL. In DNA, the CDR3 is TGCGCCAGCAGCCAAGATTATACGGTCTCGAATGAAAAACTGTTTTTT. Translation: CASSQDYTVSNEKLFF.

J is TRBJ1-2 and V is TRBV6-5; D ambiguous. The germline gives CDR1 MNHEY, CDR2 SVGAGI. V was cut by 4 bases and J by 0 bases, with 12 bases left in between. This CDR3 comprises 15 residues. CDR3 region: CASSSSGLSNYGYTF. CDR3 DNA: TGTGCCAGCAGTTCCTCGGGTCTTTCTAACTATGGCTACACCTTC.

The rearrangement joins TRBV27 to TRBJ1-2; 7 bases fit TRBD1. The CDR3 consists of 17 residues. Trimming at V came to 5 bases and at J to 5 bases, leaving 17 bases not matched to a gene. CDR1 is MNHEY, CDR2 SMNVEV, per germline (reference sequence). DNA of the CDR3: TGTGCCAGCAGTCGACGACAGGGTTGGGAGTCCCAGTATGGCTACACCTTC. Protein sequence: CASSRRQGWESQYGYTF.

V gene TRBV6-1 combines with J gene TRBJ1-5; 9 bases fit TRBD1. CDR1 MNHNS and CDR2 SASEGT come from the germline V gene. V trimming: 2 bases; J trimming: 2 bases; junction bases outside the gene matches: 10. The length of the CDR3 is 18 residues. The CDR3 bases are TGTGCCAGCAGTGAATTGGACAGGGGTGCCCCGGGCAATCAGCCCCAGCATTTT. It is translated as CASSELDRGAPGNQPQHF.